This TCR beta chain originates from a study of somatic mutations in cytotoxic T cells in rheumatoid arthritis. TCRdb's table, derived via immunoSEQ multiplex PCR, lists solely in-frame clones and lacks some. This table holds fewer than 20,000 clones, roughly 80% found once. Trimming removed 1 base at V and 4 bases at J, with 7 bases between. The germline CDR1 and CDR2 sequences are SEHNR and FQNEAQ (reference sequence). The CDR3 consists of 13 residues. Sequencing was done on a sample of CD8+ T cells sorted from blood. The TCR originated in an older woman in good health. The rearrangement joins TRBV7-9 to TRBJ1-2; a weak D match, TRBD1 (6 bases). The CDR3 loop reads CASSLGTAYGYTF. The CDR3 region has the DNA TGTGCCAGCAGCTTAGGGACAGCCTATGGCTACACCTTC.